This entry lists 28 T cell receptor beta chains sequenced from one sample in a study of CD8+ T cells in alopecia areata listed by TCRdb under 2018. In light of the paper, this sample's time point label describes: 24 weeks on oral tofacitinib. This specimen's treatment or condition label, per the study, means: oral pan-JAK inhibitor, 5-10 mg twice daily. Receptor amplification or capture employed the immunoSEQ multiplex PCR assay. RNA was extracted from all samples and reverse transcribed into cDNA, which served as template for TCR sequencing. In TCRdb, the immuneACCESS table is reduced to in-frame sequences with V and J assigned. These tables do not hold every clone; where another copy was compared, an unresolved V gene accounts for under half, and the others remain unexplained. This sample is represented by 170,000 or so clones; under 60% of them were singletons. 10% to 15% of the sample rests with the top ten.

The starting material was CD8+ T cells sorted from blood, obtained at week 24, from a patient treated with tofacitinib. The receptors come from a human donor with alopecia areata.

This clone showed up just once. This sequence joins TRBV5-6 and TRBJ2-1; D is perhaps TRBD1 (5 bases). CDR3 size: 13 residues. Germline V gives CDR1 SGHDT, CDR2 YYEEEE. Trimming took 6 bases from V and 8 from J, leaving 15 bases between them. CDR3 protein: CASTFSPGYEQFF. CDR3 in DNA: TGTGCCAGCACATTTTCCCCAGGGTATGAGCAGTTCTTC.

This clone appeared once. V and J are TRBV5-1 and TRBJ2-4; D is tentatively TRBD1 or TRBD2 (6 bases each). V gave up 4 bases and J gave up 8 bases, with 28 bases separating them. This CDR3 has 18 amino acids. From germline, CDR1 is SGHRS and CDR2 YFSETQ. The CDR3 DNA follows: TGCGCCAGCAGCCCCACCCCCGCGGCCGGGGGCAGAATGGACATTCAGTACTTC. It yields the protein CASSPTPAAGGRMDIQYF.

This clone was detected a few times. The chain has TRBV10-2 and TRBJ2-5; the D is unclear. The CDR3 contains 11 residues. Germline V gene lookup returns CDR1 WSHSY and CDR2 SAAADI. V shed 5 bases and J shed 2 bases, with 3 bases lying between them. DNA of the CDR3: TGCGCCAGCAGTTCTCAAGAGACCCAGTACTTC. It is translated as CASSSQETQYF.

J is TRBJ2-4 and V is TRBV7-9; possibly TRBD1 for D (5 bases). This CDR3 is built from 13 residues. Germline assignment: CDR1 SEHNR and CDR2 FQNEAQ (reference sequence). The V and J ends lost 4 bases and 4 bases respectively, with 8 bases between them. The CDR3 DNA is TGTGCCAGCAGCTCCCGACAGAAAAACATTCAGTACTTC. Amino acid sequence: CASSSRQKNIQYF.

This chain connects TRBV27 to TRBJ2-1; either TRBD1 or TRBD2 may supply D (5 bases each). The germline V and J ends were trimmed by 6 bases and 5 bases, with 11 bases remaining between them. Germline V gene sequence: CDR1 MNHEY, CDR2 SMNVEV (reference sequence). CDR3 length: 13 residues. The CDR3 coding sequence is TGTGCCAGCAGGACGGGACGGAACAATGAGCAGTTCTTC. It translates to CASRTGRNNEQFF.

The chain is built from TRBV19 and TRBJ1-1, with D possibly being TRBD1 (5 bases). Germline V gene lookup returns CDR1 LNHDA and CDR2 SQIVND (reference sequence). The CDR3 totals 15 residues. V was pared by 2 bases and J by 3 bases, with 13 bases between. CDR3 nucleotide sequence: TGTGCCAGTAGTATAAACCGGGGGTCGGACACTGAAGCTTTCTTT. Translation gives CASSINRGSDTEAFF. The variable domain in full, completed from reference TRBV19 and TRBJ1-1, reads DGGITQSPKYLFRKEGQNVTLSCEQNLNHDAMYWYRQDPGQGLRLIYYSQIVNDFQKGDIAEGYSVSREKKESFPLTVTSAQKNPTAFYLCASSINRGSDTEAFFGQGTRLTVV.

This clone was seen a handful of times. V is TRBV5-1 and J is TRBJ2-7; D unresolved. The CDR3 is 13 amino acids. V lost 4 bases to trimming and J lost 2 bases, with 10 bases between them. The germline V gene encodes CDR1 SGHRS and CDR2 YFSETQ. CDR3: CASSLRVTYEQYF. Here the CDR3 DNA reads TGCGCCAGCAGCCTTAGGGTAACCTACGAGCAGTACTTC.

The chain is built from TRBV29-1 and TRBJ1-1; D is unclear. The CDR3 runs to 12 residues. Germline lookup yields CDR1 SQVTM and CDR2 ANQGSEA. V was pared by 3 bases and J by 1 base, with 6 bases between. CDR3 amino acids: CSVDRANTEAFF. The DNA for the CDR3 is TGCAGCGTTGATAGAGCGAACACTGAAGCTTTCTTT.

This clone was seen more than once but under ten times. The chain links TRBV14 to TRBJ2-3; D perhaps matches TRBD2 (6 bases). The length of the CDR3 is 11 residues. V was clipped by 5 bases and J by 8 bases, with 8 bases between them. CDR1 and CDR2 (germline): SGHDN, FVKESK. The CDR3 loop is CASSFGGTQYF. CDR3 DNA sequence: TGTGCCAGCAGCTTCGGGGGTACGCAGTATTTT.

The V call is TRBV13, the J call TRBJ2-7; 9 bases map to TRBD1. CDR1 and CDR2 (germline): PRHDT, FYEKMQ (reference sequence). V was clipped by 5 bases and J by 3 bases; unmatched bases: 8. This CDR3 has 15 amino acids. The CDR3 loop reads CASSMSPGQGYEQYF. CDR3 in DNA: TGTGCCAGCAGCATGTCTCCGGGACAGGGCTACGAGCAGTACTTC.

V gene TRBV9 combines with J gene TRBJ2-3, with 10 bases lining up with TRBD2. The CDR3 extends over 16 amino acids. CDR1 and CDR2 from the germline V gene are SGDLS and YYNGEE. The V gene end was trimmed by 2 bases and the J gene end by 4 bases; junction bases not matched to a gene: 7. DNA for the CDR3: TGTGCCAGCAGCGTTTCCACTAGCGGGGTTGCAGATACGCAGTATTTT. Protein product: CASSVSTSGVADTQYF.

The chain has TRBV13 and TRBJ2-2, with 7 bases fitting TRBD2. V was pared by 5 bases and J by 7 bases, with 7 bases of the junction left unmatched. CDR1 and CDR2 (germline): PRHDT, FYEKMQ (reference sequence). The CDR3 is 14 amino acids. CDR3 amino acids: CASSPRTGGGELFF. The CDR3 region has the DNA TGTGCCAGCAGCCCCCGGACGGGAGGCGGGGAGCTGTTTTTT.

Points on this clone: The sample carries other DNA sequences with the same CDR3. The chain is built from TRBV9 and TRBJ2-7, with 7 bases matching TRBD1. Per germline, CDR1 SGDLS and CDR2 YYNGEE. CDR3 size: 14 residues. V dropped 1 base and J dropped 1; count of bases not matched to a gene: 2. DNA of the CDR3: TGTGCCAGCAGCGTACGGGACAGTTCCTACGAGCAGTACTTC. This codes for CASSVRDSSYEQYF.

The chain has TRBV30 and TRBJ2-1; D unresolved. The CDR3 contains 12 residues. Germline CDR1 reads GTSNPN; CDR2 reads SVGIG (reference sequence). V lost 0 bases and J lost 7, with 7 bases in between. Written as DNA, the CDR3 is TGTGCCTGGAGTGTAGGGAAGAATGAGCAGTTCTTC. Protein sequence: CAWSVGKNEQFF. Combining the CDR3 with reference TRBV30 and TRBJ2-1 gives the whole variable domain SQTIHQWPATLVQPVGSPLSLECTVEGTSNPNLYWYRQAAGRGLQLLFYSVGIGQISSEVPQNLSASRPQDRQFILSSKKLLLSDSGFYLCAWSVGKNEQFFGPGTRLTVL.

This clone was seen only a few times. This rearrangement joins TRBV2 to TRBJ1-1; D unclear. The CDR3 extends over 10 amino acids. Trimming took 7 bases from V and 4 from J, leaving 4 bases between them. CDR1 and CDR2 from the germline V gene are SNHLY and FYNNEI. The CDR3 here is CASKVTEAFF. DNA for the CDR3: TGTGCCAGCAAGGTCACTGAAGCTTTCTTT.

The chain couples TRBV29-1 to TRBJ2-5; 10 bases map to TRBD1. Germline values: CDR1 SQVTM, CDR2 ANQGSEA. The junction had 6 bases not matched to a gene; V was cut back by 7 bases and J by 4 bases. The CDR3 sequence is 13 residues long. Here the CDR3 reads CSAPGQGRETQYF. Here the CDR3 DNA reads TGCAGCGCACCGGGACAGGGGCGAGAGACCCAGTACTTC.

This clone was counted only a few times. The rearrangement uses TRBV30 and TRBJ2-5; 10 nucleotides align to TRBD2. V lost 3 bases to trimming and J lost 2 bases; unmatched junction nucleotides: 6. The germline CDR1 and CDR2 sequences are GTSNPN and SVGIG (reference sequence). The CDR3 covers 15 residues. CDR3 coding DNA: TGTGCCTGGAGCGCCGGGACTAGCGCTCAAGAGACCCAGTACTTC. Amino acid sequence: CAWSAGTSAQETQYF. Filled out from reference TRBV30 and TRBJ2-5, the complete variable domain reads SQTIHQWPATLVQPVGSPLSLECTVEGTSNPNLYWYRQAAGRGLQLLFYSVGIGQISSEVPQNLSASRPQDRQFILSSKKLLLSDSGFYLCAWSAGTSAQETQYFGPGTRLLVL.

The chain combines TRBV6-5 with TRBJ2-4, with D hard to call. The CDR3 covers 14 residues. The ends were cut back, 2 bases at V and 2 bases at J, with 7 bases in the middle. Looked up from germline, CDR1 is MNHEY and CDR2 is SVGAGI. Here the CDR3 reads CASSYGVSKNIQYF. The DNA for the CDR3 is TGTGCCAGCAGTTACGGGGTATCCAAAAACATTCAGTACTTC.

The chain uses TRBV9 and TRBJ2-5; no clear D. Germline V gene lookup returns CDR1 SGDLS and CDR2 YYNGEE. Trimming removed 3 bases at V and 5 bases at J, with 20 bases between. The CDR3 extends over 16 amino acids. Here the CDR3 reads CASSADTNAPDETQYF. In nucleotides, the CDR3 is TGTGCCAGCAGCGCCGATACTAATGCCCCGGATGAGACCCAGTACTTC. The full variable domain, with the rest looked up from reference TRBV9 and TRBJ2-5, is DSGVTQTPKHLITATGQRVTLRCSPRSGDLSVYWYQQSLDQGLQFLIQYYNGEERAKGNILERFSAQQFPDLHSELNLSSLELGDSALYFCASSADTNAPDETQYFGPGTRLLVL.

The chain has TRBV15 and TRBJ2-3; 8 bases match TRBD2. This CDR3 contains 15 residues. Germline CDR1 LNHNV, CDR2 YYDKDF (reference sequence). Unmatched junction bases numbered 2, after V lost 2 bases and J lost 1 base. The CDR3 DNA is TGTGCCACCAGCAGACTAGCGGGTGGCACAGATACGCAGTATTTT. Protein product: CATSRLAGGTDTQYF.

The rearrangement uses TRBV10-3 and TRBJ1-6; 10 positions agree with TRBD1. The J segment lost 7 bases and the V segment lost 4 bases, leaving 7 bases of the junction unmatched. This CDR3 has 16 residues. Germline CDR1 is ENHRY and CDR2 is SYGVKD. The CDR3 DNA reads TGTGCCATCAGTGGCCCGGGACAGGGGATGAATTCACCCCTCCACTTT. It is translated as CAISGPGQGMNSPLHF.

V and J are TRBV4-1 and TRBJ1-1; D is unresolved. Trimming took off 0 bases at V and 1 base at J, with 9 bases between the two ends. CDR1 is MGHRA, CDR2 YSYEKL, per germline. The CDR3 totals 15 residues. CDR3 sequence reads: CASSQDTRPNTEAFF. Here the CDR3 DNA reads TGCGCCAGCAGCCAAGATACGCGGCCGAACACTGAAGCTTTCTTT.

DNA of the CDR3: TGTGCCTGGAGTGAATCCGGGACAGAGACCCAGTACTTC. This gives the protein CAWSESGTETQYF. J is TRBJ2-5 and V is TRBV30; perhaps D is TRBD1 or TRBD2 (5 bases each). CDR3 length equals 13 residues. Germline values: CDR1 GTSNPN, CDR2 SVGIG (reference sequence). Trimming removed 1 base from V and 4 bases from J, with 10 bases in between.

The V call is TRBV13, the J call TRBJ1-2; D is uncertain. Germline V gene lookup returns CDR1 PRHDT and CDR2 FYEKMQ (reference sequence). The CDR3 is 14 residues long. Trimming took 1 base from V and 2 from J, leaving 8 bases between them. The CDR3 loop is CASSLVVDNYGYTF. DNA for the CDR3: TGTGCCAGCAGCTTAGTGGTGGACAACTATGGCTACACCTTC. The complete variable domain, with remaining parts taken from reference TRBV13 and TRBJ1-2, reads AAGVIQSPRHLIKEKRETATLKCYPIPRHDTVYWYQQGPGQDPQFLISFYEKMQSDKGSIPDRFSAQQFSDYHSELNMSSLELGDSALYFCASSLVVDNYGYTFGSGTRLTVV.

The CDR3 reads CASSVTGNQPQHF. CDR3 nucleotides: TGTGCCAGCAGTGTGACAGGGAATCAGCCCCAGCATTTT. This chain uses TRBV27 with TRBJ1-5; 7 nucleotides align to TRBD1. Germline CDR1 MNHEY, CDR2 SMNVEV (reference sequence). V dropped 5 bases and J dropped 4; count of bases not matched to a gene: 2. The CDR3 spans 13 residues.

V gene TRBV6-1 combines with J gene TRBJ2-2; a weak D match, TRBD1 (5 bases). CDR3 length: 16 amino acids. CDR1 is MNHNS and CDR2 is SASEGT in the germline V gene. Trimming cost V 1 base and J 6 bases, with 15 bases left between them. This CDR3 is CASSEGKGRLAGELFF. In nucleotides, the CDR3 is TGTGCCAGCAGTGAAGGGAAGGGGCGCCTGGCCGGGGAGCTGTTTTTT.

The rearrangement uses TRBV5-1 and TRBJ2-1; 10 bases match TRBD1. The CDR3 totals 14 residues. J gave up 1 base and V 7 bases, and 2 bases lay outside the gene matches. CDR1 and CDR2 from the germline V gene are SGHRS and YFSETQ. The CDR3 sequence is CASGDRGSYNEQFF. CDR3 DNA sequence: TGCGCCAGCGGGGACAGGGGATCCTACAATGAGCAGTTCTTC.

This chain connects TRBV5-1 to TRBJ2-5; possible D gene TRBD2, 6 bases. Germline CDR1 SGHRS, CDR2 YFSETQ. V was trimmed by 7 bases and J by 4 bases, leaving 8 bases between them. The CDR3 extends over 11 amino acids. The DNA of the CDR3 is TGCGCCAGCGTGGGAGGAGAGACCCAGTACTTC. This gives the protein CASVGGETQYF.